The T cell receptor (beta chain) under discussion was sequenced for a study of T cell repertoires in cytomegalovirus infection. CDR1 is MDHEN and CDR2 is SYDVKM in the germline V gene. Trimming removed 5 bases from V and 2 bases from J, with 13 bases in between. This CDR3 contains 14 residues. TCRdb reanalysed the reads using MiXCR and keeps one entry per CDR3 protein. Here the sample spans a few hundred thousand distinct CDR3 sequences, around a quarter being singletons. As concerns this clonotype: The antigen is unknown.

The source material was cultured PBMCs, sampled from culture after CMV antigen stimulation. The chain uses TRBV28 and TRBJ2-7; D gene ambiguous. This clonotype originated in a human donor in good health (CMV status not recorded). Some clones in this sample may be carry-over from other donors' samples. The DNA for the CDR3 is TGTGCCAGCAGTGACTGGACGGACCCCTACGAGCAGTACGTC. Translation gives CASSDWTDPYEQYV.